Sequencing of this T cell receptor (beta chain) was carried out in a study of blood T cell repertoires in COVID-19. In the original analysis: Researchers report that nucleated cell counts were estimated from reference gene primer amplification. Some clones are missing from TCRdb's copy, which holds only in-frame ones; the method was immunoSEQ multiplex PCR. D and trimming were read from the DNA, whereas the V and J calls and clone size are those reported in that table. The sample gives hundreds of thousands of clones, 75% to 85% of which show up once; around 7.2% is in the top ten. V lost 2 bases, J lost 3 bases, and 16 bases lay in between. CDR3 length: 16 amino acids. CDR1 MNHEY and CDR2 SVGAGI come from the germline V gene.

The sequence was collected from a woman of 80 years or more with COVID-19, enrolled during active disease. The chain uses TRBV6-5 and TRBJ1-2; tentative D call: TRBD1 (5 bases). Sequencing used peripheral blood. This CDR3 reads CASSYEPRQFHYGYTF. The CDR3 DNA sequence: TGTGCCAGCAGTTACGAACCCCGACAGTTTCACTATGGCTACACCTTC.